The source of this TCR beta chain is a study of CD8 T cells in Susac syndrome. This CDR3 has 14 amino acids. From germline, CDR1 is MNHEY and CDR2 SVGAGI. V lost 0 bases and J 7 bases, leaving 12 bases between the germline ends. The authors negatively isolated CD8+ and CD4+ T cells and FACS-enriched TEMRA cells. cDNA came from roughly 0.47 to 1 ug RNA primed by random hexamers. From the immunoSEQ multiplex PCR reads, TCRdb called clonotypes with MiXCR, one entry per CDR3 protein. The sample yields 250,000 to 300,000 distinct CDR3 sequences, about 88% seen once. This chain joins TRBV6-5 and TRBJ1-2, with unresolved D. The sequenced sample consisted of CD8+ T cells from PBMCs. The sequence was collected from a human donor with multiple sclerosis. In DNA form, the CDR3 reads TGTGCCAGCAGTTACTCACCCGGTTTCAGTGGCTACACCTTC. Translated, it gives CASSYSPGFSGYTF.